The present TCR beta chain was sequenced within a study of T cells after posttransplantation cyclophosphamide. Study outcomes and limitations: Donor-recipient repertoire similarity was low at 1-2 months, rising over year one.

Details on this clone: The antigen is unknown.

Generated by immunoSEQ multiplex PCR, the TCRdb table keeps only in-frame clones and is missing some. The sample contains 20,000 to 25,000 clones, roughly nine tenths of which appear only once. The germline V gene encodes CDR1 LGHNA and CDR2 YSLEER. The ends were cut back, 0 bases at V and 3 bases at J, with 15 bases in the middle. CDR3 length equals 16 residues. Busulfan-fludarabine conditioning, marrow transplant, and cyclophosphamide on days +3 and +4 were administered. The sequence was obtained from a female patient under 45 who received an allogeneic stem cell transplant from an unrelated donor, was CMV-positive, and had no GVHD. Some T cells may be supplied by the graft donor. Sample: PBMCs, taken after allogeneic stem cell transplant with posttransplant cyclophosphamide. The genes are TRBV4-3 and TRBJ2-7, with D maybe TRBD2 (6 bases). The CDR3 loop is CASSQDSGGKGYEQYF. In nucleotides, the CDR3 is TGCGCCAGCAGCCAAGATTCCGGGGGAAAGGGCTACGAGCAGTACTTC.